The source of this T cell receptor beta chain is a study of blood T cell repertoires in COVID-19. Study-wide context: Whether acute or convalescent, the COVID-19 samples came from the United States, Italy and Spain.

Trimming shortened V by 0 bases and J by 9 bases, and 14 bases separated the two germline ends. The CDR3 contains 14 residues. Germline V gives CDR1 LGHNA, CDR2 YSLEER. Original methodology: Amplification of reference gene primers provided the estimated nucleated cell counts. The data were produced by immunoSEQ multiplex PCR, yet TCRdb's version contains in-frame clones alone and is incomplete. That table supplies the V and J calls and clone size; D and trimming were determined from the DNA. The table records about 120,000 clones, roughly 76% of them present only once. The specimen was peripheral blood. The clonotype comes from a human donor in a cohort sampled during active COVID-19. The gene calls are TRBV4-3 and TRBJ1-2; D gene uncertain. The CDR3 sequence: CASSQDQELNRYTF. CDR3 in DNA: TGCGCCAGCAGCCAAGATCAAGAGCTCAACCGCTACACCTTC.